Following are 9 T cell receptor beta chains from one sample sequenced in a study of blood T cell repertoires in COVID-19. Only in-frame clones appear in the TCRdb table, and some are missing; sequencing was by immunoSEQ multiplex PCR. This table has some 130,000 clones, under 90% appearing once. Input material: peripheral blood. These receptors were collected from a human donor in a cohort sampled during active COVID-19.

This chain joins TRBV14 and TRBJ2-1; a possible D gene is TRBD1 (6 bases). The CDR3 runs 17 residues. Trimming left V 1 base short and J 5 bases short, with 18 bases between. Germline CDR1 reads SGHDN; CDR2 reads FVKESK. Here the CDR3 DNA reads TGTGCCAGCAGCCAAGTGACAGGTTCGCCTTTTCACAATGAGCAGTTCTTC. Translating gives CASSQVTGSPFHNEQFF.

The chain employs TRBV6-5 and TRBJ1-2; D unresolved. Trimming left V 0 bases short and J 0 bases short, with 8 bases between. The CDR3 sequence is 15 residues long. Germline CDR1 and CDR2: MNHEY and SVGAGI. The CDR3 DNA reads as TGTGCCAGCAGTTACTCCCAGGTTGCTAACTATGGCTACACCTTC. This translates into CASSYSQVANYGYTF.

CDR3 bases: TGTGCCAGCCGGGACAGTGGAAACACCATATATTTT. Translating it yields CASRDSGNTIYF. This sequence joins TRBV28 and TRBJ1-3; 7 bases are a match to TRBD1. Germline V gene lookup returns CDR1 MDHEN and CDR2 SYDVKM. Trimming removed 8 bases from V and 3 bases from J; junction bases left unmatched: 1. The CDR3 extends over 12 amino acids.

With respect to this clone: Other DNA variants within this sample encode the same CDR3. The chain uses TRBV11-3 and TRBJ2-1, with a possible D match to TRBD1 (6 bases). Germline V gene sequence: CDR1 SGHNT, CDR2 YENEEA. The CDR3 length is 15 residues. The V end was cut by 1 base, the J end by 3 bases, with 10 bases between. The CDR3 DNA sequence: TGTGCCAGCAGCTTAGTGGCAGGGGTCTACAATGAGCAGTTCTTC. It is translated as CASSLVAGVYNEQFF.

V is TRBV30 and J is TRBJ2-5; tentative D call: TRBD1 (6 bases). V shed 4 bases and J shed 7 bases, with 22 bases lying between them. Germline-derived CDR1 and CDR2 are GTSNPN and SVGIG (reference sequence). The CDR3 contains 15 residues. The CDR3 sequence: CAWNLGRIEGGTQYF. CDR3 DNA sequence: TGTGCCTGGAACCTCGGACGAATCGAAGGGGGGACCCAGTACTTC.

The chain links TRBV7-9 to TRBJ2-1; unclear D gene. The CDR3 covers 14 residues. Trimming removed 3 bases at V and 1 base at J, with 7 bases between. Germline CDR1 and CDR2: SEHNR and FQNEAQ (reference sequence). DNA for the CDR3: TGTGCCAGCAGCTTCCCCGGGTCCTACAATGAGCAGTTCTTC. It yields the protein CASSFPGSYNEQFF.

This chain joins TRBV6-4 and TRBJ2-1, with 13 bases fitting TRBD2. V lost 5 bases and J lost 6; bases outside the gene matches: 4. Germline V gene lookup returns CDR1 MRHNA and CDR2 SNTAGT. The CDR3 has 15 residues. The CDR3 nucleotides read TGTGCCAGCAGTCCGAGACTAGCGGGGGGCAATGAGCAGTTCTTC. Its protein product is CASSPRLAGGNEQFF.

This sequence joins TRBV14 and TRBJ2-7; tentative D call: TRBD1 (6 bases). V gave up 3 bases and J gave up 1 base, with 13 bases separating them. The CDR3 covers 15 residues. Germline loops: CDR1 SGHDN, CDR2 FVKESK. CDR3 nucleotides: TGTGCCAGCAGCCAGGGGCTAAGGGGGTCCTACGAGCAGTACGTC. Its protein product is CASSQGLRGSYEQYV.

This chain links TRBV20-1 with TRBJ1-2, with D possibly matching TRBD1 (5 bases). V lost 3 bases to trimming and J lost 4 bases, with 9 bases between them. Looked up from germline, CDR1 is DFQATT and CDR2 is SNEGSKA (reference sequence). This CDR3 contains 12 residues. CDR3 in amino acids: CSASLGAYGYTF. In nucleotides, the CDR3 is TGCAGTGCTAGTTTAGGGGCCTATGGCTACACCTTC.